This TCR beta chain was captured by sequencing in a study of CD4 T cells in relation to SARS-CoV-2 and coronaviruses. As for the study in general: Crossreactive spike epitopes shared across donors were mapped to their HLA restriction.

The CDR3 extends over 12 amino acids. The V and J ends lost 4 bases and 7 bases respectively, with 10 bases between them. Looked up from germline, CDR1 is SGHNT and CDR2 is YYREEE (reference sequence). Naive and memory CD4+ T cell DNA was deep-sequenced without culture. Some clones are missing from TCRdb's copy, which holds only in-frame ones; the method was immunoSEQ multiplex PCR. The sample holds 30,000 to 45,000 clones, 88% seen once. This clone was recorded once. The chain joins TRBV5-4 to TRBJ2-3; D is undetermined. The specimen sequenced was memory CD4+ T cells from PBMCs. The sequence derives from an adult with COVID-19. The CDR3 spells CASSPWTYTQYF. The CDR3 DNA follows: TGTGCCAGCAGCCCGTGGACCTATACGCAGTATTTT.